The rows below give T cell receptor beta chains drawn from one sample of a study of PD-1 blockade in classical Hodgkin lymphoma. Produced via immunoSEQ multiplex PCR; TCRdb's table is partial and in-frame only. The sample includes over 8,000 clones, 87% of them seen just once. Source: peripheral blood mononuclear cells (PBMCs), taken before the fourth cycle of nivolumab. The receptors here all came from a human donor with classical Hodgkin lymphoma. Both conserved end residues are part of each CDR3. D genes are given only for firm matches. The size field is filled for only some rows; it gives once, few, many or a size class.

V	J	size	D	DNA	CDR3
TRBV18	TRBJ2-5	-	-	TGTGCCAGCTCACCCCGACTAGACCAAGAGACCCAGTACTTC	CASSPRLDQETQYF
TRBV7-9	TRBJ2-1	-	-	TGTGCCAGCAGCTTAACGGGCCCCAGCAATGAGCAGTTCTTC	CASSLTGPSNEQFF
TRBV18	TRBJ1-5	-	-	TGTGCCAGCTCACCATATTCGCCAGGGGTTAGGGGCAATCAGCCCCAGCATTTT	CASSPYSPGVRGNQPQHF
TRBV14	TRBJ1-1	few	-	TGTGCCAGCAGACGAAAGGGGGAAGCTTTCTTT	CASRRKGEAFF
TRBV5-1	TRBJ1-2	-	-	TGCGCCAGCAGCTTGGATGGCAGCCCCTATGGCTACACCTTC	CASSLDGSPYGYTF
TRBV11-2	TRBJ1-1	-	-	TGTGCCAGCAGCTTAGGGGGTGAAGCTTTCTTT	CASSLGGEAFF
TRBV9	TRBJ1-2	-	-	TGTGCCAGCAGCGTAGCTAGCAGTTGGGGCTACACCTTC	CASSVASSWGYTF
TRBV10-3	TRBJ2-3	-	TRBD1	TGTGCCATCAGTTTATCGCAGGGGGCAGGGGATACGCAGTATTTT	CAISLSQGAGDTQYF
TRBV7-8	TRBJ1-4	-	TRBD1	TGTGCCAGCAGCTACCTTGGGACAGGGGGCTGGAATGAAAAACTGTTTTTT	CASSYLGTGGWNEKLFF
TRBV9	TRBJ2-5	-	TRBD2	TGTGCCAGCAGCGTAGCTACAACTAGCGGTGAGACCCAGTACTTC	CASSVATTSGETQYF
TRBV19	TRBJ2-1	-	-	TGTGCCAGTACCCCACGGGGCAACTCCTACAATGAGCAGTTCTTC	CASTPRGNSYNEQFF
TRBV9	TRBJ1-3	-	-	TGTGCCAGCAGCGGGCTTGGCTCTGGAAACACCATATATTTT	CASSGLGSGNTIYF
TRBV10-2	TRBJ1-3	-	-	TGCGCCGGACCTCCTAAACCAATAGGCCTCTCGGCTGGAAACACCATATATTTT	CAGPPKPIGLSAGNTIYF
TRBV7-9	TRBJ2-5	-	TRBD2	TGTGCCAGCAGCCCAGAGACGGGGGGAGAGACCCAGTACTTC	CASSPETGGETQYF
TRBV4-2	TRBJ2-7	few	TRBD2	TGTGCCAGCAGCCAAGAGGGGGGGAGCTCCTACGAGCAGTACTTC	CASSQEGGSSYEQYF
TRBV9	TRBJ1-6	-	-	TGTGCCAGCAGCCGTCGGAGCCAGTGGGGTTCACCCCTCCACTTT	CASSRRSQWGSPLHF
TRBV27	TRBJ1-5	medium-sized	-	TGTGCCAGCAGCTTCGGTTCACAATATAGCAATCAGCCCCAGCATTTT	CASSFGSQYSNQPQHF
TRBV9	TRBJ1-5	-	-	TGTGCCAGCAGCGCTCAGGCCAATCAGCCCCAGCATTTT	CASSAQANQPQHF
TRBV9	TRBJ1-2	-	-	TGTGCCAGCAGCGTCGGACACGACTATGGCTACACCTTC	CASSVGHDYGYTF
TRBV5-6	TRBJ1-1	-	-	TGTGCCAGCAGCTTGTACCAGGGCAGGGTTAAACCTGAAGCTTTCTTT	CASSLYQGRVKPEAFF
TRBV2	TRBJ1-1	-	TRBD1	TGTGCCAGCCAGGGGACAGGGGGATTCGAAGCTTTCTTT	CASQGTGGFEAFF
TRBV7-2	TRBJ2-1	-	TRBD2	TGTGCCAGCAGCTTAACCGGCGGGGGACTAGCATATGAGCAGTTCTTC	CASSLTGGGLAYEQFF
TRBV7-2	TRBJ2-7	-	TRBD2	TGTGCCAGCAGCCTTATAGCGGGGGGGCCTCTTTCCGAGCAGTACTTC	CASSLIAGGPLSEQYF
TRBV6-5	TRBJ1-1	once	-	TGTGCCAGCACGGGACTGCGGAACACTGAAGCTTTCTTT	CASTGLRNTEAFF
TRBV5-1	TRBJ2-7	-	-	TGCGCCAGCAGCCACCCCGGGAGTGGTAGGGAGCAGTACTTC	CASSHPGSGREQYF
TRBV4-1	TRBJ1-1	-	-	TGCGCCAGCAGCCAAGTACCCCCGGAATCGCTGAACAGAGACACTGAAGCTTTCTTT	CASSQVPPESLNRDTEAFF
TRBV27	TRBJ2-7	-	-	TGTGCCAGCAGTTTAGCTTTGACCTACGAGCAGTACTTC	CASSLALTYEQYF